A single sample gave rise to the 29 T cell receptor beta chains below, sequenced in a study of blood T cell repertoires in COVID-19. Generated by immunoSEQ multiplex PCR, the TCRdb table keeps only in-frame clones and is missing some. The profile shows 200,000 or so clones, roughly 88% of them singletons. Sequenced: PBMCs or T cells enriched from blood (not recorded which). The receptors were gathered from a woman aged 40-49 years with acute COVID-19.

The J gene is TRBJ1-4, the V gene TRBV5-5, with D possibly being TRBD1 (6 bases). Germline loops: CDR1 SGHKS, CDR2 YYEKEE (reference sequence). Trimming shortened V by 1 base and J by 5 bases, and 18 bases separated the two germline ends. This CDR3 has 17 amino acids. CDR3 nucleotides: TGTGCCAGCAGCTTGTCGGTTCAGGGGCCGACCAATGAAAAACTGTTTTTT. This encodes CASSLSVQGPTNEKLFF.

The chain is built from TRBV18 and TRBJ2-2; D is possibly TRBD1 (6 bases). CDR3 length: 14 residues. The germline CDR1 and CDR2 sequences are KGHSH and LQKENI. Trimming cost V 3 bases and J 4 bases, with 9 bases left between them. The CDR3 nucleotides read TGTGCCAGCTCACCGGGGGCAGTCACCGGGGAGCTGTTTTTT. Its translation: CASSPGAVTGELFF.

The chain is built from TRBV6-4 and TRBJ1-6; D possibly corresponds to TRBD1 (6 bases). The V end lost 3 bases, the J end lost 9 bases, and 12 bases lay between the germline ends. Germline V gene sequence: CDR1 MRHNA, CDR2 SNTAGT. The CDR3 is made up of 14 amino acids. CDR3 nucleotides: TGTGCCAGCAGTGAACAGGGCGCGGGTTCACCCCTCCACTTT. Protein: CASSEQGAGSPLHF.

The rearrangement links TRBV10-3 to TRBJ2-7; 9 bases are shared with TRBD1. From germline, CDR1 is ENHRY and CDR2 SYGVKD. The CDR3 is 14 amino acids. J lost 4 bases, V lost 5 bases, and 6 bases had no gene match. The CDR3 reads CAISLDRGGYEQYF. The CDR3 region has the DNA TGTGCCATCAGTCTTGACAGGGGGGGATACGAGCAGTACTTC.

This clone was counted ten times or more. The V gene is TRBV9, the J gene TRBJ1-2; 7 bases match TRBD1. The CDR3 loop spans 13 amino acids. After removal of 3 bases from V and 8 bases from J, the junction contained 7 bases not matched to a gene. CDR1 and CDR2 from the germline V gene are SGDLS and YYNGEE. This CDR3 reads CASSAVTGRGYTF. In nucleotides, the CDR3 is TGTGCCAGCAGCGCAGTGACAGGGAGGGGCTACACCTTC.

This clone was counted a single time. This chain's CDR3 is CASIDISGAGAAFF. As DNA, the CDR3 is TGCGCCAGCATCGATATTTCAGGGGCGGGAGCGGCTTTCTTT. This rearrangement joins TRBV4-1 to TRBJ1-1, with a possible D match to TRBD1 (6 bases). Trimming pared 7 bases from V and 11 bases from J, leaving 23 bases between. CDR1 MGHRA and CDR2 YSYEKL come from the germline V gene. The CDR3 has 14 amino acids.

The CDR3 DNA reads TGTGCCAGCAGCCAAGGAGGGATAGCGGGGGGGTCCTACAATGAGCAGTTCTTC. It codes for CASSQGGIAGGSYNEQFF. The V and J genes are TRBV14 and TRBJ2-1; 11 nucleotides align to TRBD2. Germline CDR1 is SGHDN and CDR2 is FVKESK. This CDR3 spans 18 amino acids. V trimming: 1 base; J trimming: 1 base; junction bases outside the gene matches: 6.

In DNA, the CDR3 is TGCAGCGTTGAGGCAGGGGGCGGCAATCAGCCCCAGCATTTT. Its translation: CSVEAGGGNQPQHF. The chain uses TRBV29-1 and TRBJ1-5; 8 nucleotides line up with TRBD1. Trimming took 3 bases from V and 2 from J; bases not matched to a gene: 3. CDR1 is SQVTM, CDR2 ANQGSEA, per germline. The CDR3 has 14 residues.

J is TRBJ1-2 and V is TRBV6-5; 10 bases fit TRBD1. The V segment lost 4 bases and the J segment 8 bases; nucleotides outside the gene matches: 13. Germline values: CDR1 MNHEY, CDR2 SVGAGI. The CDR3 runs 16 residues. CDR3 DNA sequence: TGTGCCAGCAGTTCAGGGACAGGGGACTTAGGCCGGGGCTACACCTTC. It yields the protein CASSSGTGDLGRGYTF.

The V gene is TRBV19, the J gene TRBJ1-2; 7 nucleotides line up with TRBD1. With V trimmed by 6 bases and J by 3 bases, 10 bases remained unmatched. CDR3 length: 15 residues. Germline V gene sequence: CDR1 LNHDA, CDR2 SQIVND (reference sequence). The CDR3 here is CASRETGTDDYGYTF. The CDR3 DNA sequence: TGTGCCAGTAGGGAAACCGGGACAGATGACTATGGCTACACCTTC. The variable domain in full, completed from reference TRBV19 and TRBJ1-2, reads DGGITQSPKYLFRKEGQNVTLSCEQNLNHDAMYWYRQDPGQGLRLIYYSQIVNDFQKGDIAEGYSVSREKKESFPLTVTSAQKNPTAFYLCASRETGTDDYGYTFGSGTRLTVV.

V usage is TRBV7-9 and J usage is TRBJ1-2, with 12 bases aligning to TRBD1. The CDR3 has 15 residues. The trim removed 5 bases at V and 8 bases at J, leaving 9 bases unmatched. Germline lookup yields CDR1 SEHNR and CDR2 FQNEAQ (reference sequence). The CDR3 here is CASSRTGTGGRGYTF. In nucleotides, the CDR3 is TGTGCCAGCAGCCGAACCGGGACAGGGGGCCGCGGCTACACCTTC.

This chain uses TRBV4-1 with TRBJ1-4, with TRBD1 as a possible D gene (5 bases). CDR1 is MGHRA and CDR2 is YSYEKL in the germline V gene. The CDR3 spans 15 residues. Trimming left V 1 base short and J 0 bases short, with 6 bases between. The CDR3: CASSQAGTTNEKLFF. CDR3 DNA: TGCGCCAGCAGCCAAGCAGGGACAACTAATGAAAAACTGTTTTTT.

This chain links TRBV10-3 with TRBJ1-2; a possible D gene is TRBD1 (5 bases). Deletions cut 6 bases from V and 7 bases from J, with 15 bases between. Germline V lookup: CDR1 ENHRY, CDR2 SYGVKD. The length of the CDR3 is 13 residues. CDR3 sequence: CAISAQGFGGYTF. The CDR3 coding sequence is TGTGCCATCAGCGCTCAGGGTTTTGGTGGCTACACCTTC.

This clone came up a few times. The chain employs TRBV9 and TRBJ2-1; 12 bases fit TRBD2. Germline CDR1 is SGDLS and CDR2 is YYNGEE. V lost 3 bases and J lost 8; bases outside the gene matches: 9. The length of the CDR3 is 16 residues. The CDR3 spells CASSAGLAGKIHEQFF. CDR3 DNA: TGTGCCAGCAGCGCCGGACTAGCGGGAAAGATCCATGAGCAGTTCTTC.

The CDR3 DNA sequence: TGTGCCAGTAGTCTTAGCGGGGCCTCCTACGAGCAGTACGTC. Its protein is CASSLSGASYEQYV. This chain links TRBV19 with TRBJ2-7, with 8 bases fitting TRBD2. Germline values: CDR1 LNHDA, CDR2 SQIVND (reference sequence). There are 14 residues in the CDR3. Trimming took 5 bases from V and 0 from J; bases not matched to a gene: 3.

The CDR3 DNA reads TGTGCCAGCAGCTTAAATTCCGGGACAGGGATGAATGGCTACACCTTC. Protein sequence: CASSLNSGTGMNGYTF. The chain uses TRBV7-9 and TRBJ1-2, with 9 bases that match TRBD1. V was pared by 2 bases and J by 6 bases, with 10 bases of the junction left unmatched. This CDR3 is built from 16 residues. The V gene's germline CDR1 is SEHNR and CDR2 FQNEAQ (reference sequence).

The CDR3 loop reads CASSTAGSGNTIYF. DNA of the CDR3: TGTGCCAGCAGCACGGCAGGCTCTGGAAACACCATATATTTT. The rearrangement joins TRBV3-1 (or the pseudogene TRBV3-2) to TRBJ1-3; D call uncertain. The CDR3 is 14 residues long. V was cut by 5 bases and J by 0 bases, with 8 bases left in between. CDR1 and CDR2 from the germline V gene are LGHDT and YNNKEL (reference sequence).

The chain links TRBV29-1 to TRBJ2-1; a weak D match, TRBD1 (6 bases). The CDR3 is made up of 11 amino acids. Germline CDR1 SQVTM, CDR2 ANQGSEA. V lost 5 bases, J lost 7 bases, and 9 bases lay in between. DNA for the CDR3: TGCAGCGTTTATACAGGGAATGAGCAGTTCTTC. It specifies CSVYTGNEQFF.

The chain is built from TRBV3-1 (or the pseudogene TRBV3-2) and TRBJ1-5, with no clear D. CDR3 length: 16 amino acids. V lost 4 bases and J 2 bases, leaving 15 bases between the germline ends. Germline-derived CDR1 and CDR2 are LGHDT and YNNKEL (reference sequence). Here the CDR3 DNA reads TGTGCCAGCAGCCTAGGACGGGGAATGGGCAATCAGCCCCAGCATTTT. Encoded protein: CASSLGRGMGNQPQHF.

The J gene is TRBJ2-5, the V gene TRBV27; 13 nucleotides align to TRBD2. Germline V lookup: CDR1 MNHEY, CDR2 SMNVEV (reference sequence). This CDR3 has 18 amino acids. Trimming cost V 6 bases and J 4 bases; bases outside gene matches: 14. This chain's CDR3 is CASSPTSGRVSALETQYF. DNA for the CDR3: TGTGCCAGCAGCCCCACTAGCGGGAGGGTGTCAGCGTTAGAGACCCAGTACTTC.

V and J are TRBV9 and TRBJ1-1; a possible D gene is TRBD1 (5 bases). Germline assignment: CDR1 SGDLS and CDR2 YYNGEE. Trimming stripped 0 bases from V and 4 bases from J, with 13 bases between. The CDR3 extends over 15 amino acids. CDR3 region: CASSVAGGESTEAFF. For the CDR3, the DNA is TGTGCCAGCAGCGTAGCCGGGGGGGAGAGCACTGAAGCTTTCTTT.

A few counts support this clone. The chain is built from TRBV6-5 and TRBJ2-7, with D unclear. Trimming shortened V by 11 bases and J by 4 bases, and 15 bases separated the two germline ends. The CDR3 has 12 residues. In germline, CDR1 is MNHEY, CDR2 SVGAGI. The CDR3 nucleotides read TGTGCCGTGGAGTTCCCCTCTTACGAGCAGTACTTC. It translates to CAVEFPSYEQYF.

This clone was seen once. The chain joins TRBV11-2 to TRBJ2-5; maybe TRBD1 (6 bases). The V gene lost 4 bases and the J gene lost 1 base, with 13 bases spanning the gap. The CDR3 extends over 15 amino acids. The germline V gene has CDR1 SGHAT and CDR2 FQNNGV. The CDR3 region is CASSSLQGRQETQYF. For the CDR3, the DNA is TGTGCCAGCAGCTCATTACAGGGCCGCCAAGAGACCCAGTACTTC.

The DNA for the CDR3 is TGCGCCAGCAGTTGGACAGGGACTGAAGCTTTCTTT. It encodes CASSWTGTEAFF. This chain joins TRBV10-2 and TRBJ1-1; TRBD1 matches 8 bases. After removal of 5 bases from V and 5 bases from J, the junction contained 1 base not matched to a gene. Germline V gene data show CDR1 as WSHSY and CDR2 as SAAADI. The CDR3 has 12 residues.

The chain employs TRBV5-5 and TRBJ2-5; D might be TRBD1 (6 bases). CDR1 and CDR2 from the germline V gene are SGHKS and YYEKEE (reference sequence). The CDR3 totals 15 residues. The ends were cut back, 0 bases at V and 1 base at J, with 10 bases in the middle. The CDR3 DNA reads TGTGCCAGCAGCTTGGACAGGGTCGTCCAAGAGACCCAGTACTTC. Its protein is CASSLDRVVQETQYF.

This clone was seen at least ten times. CDR3 sequence (DNA): TGTGCCACCAGTGACCCAACAGGGAGCTCCTACAATGAGCAGTTCTTC. Residues: CATSDPTGSSYNEQFF. The chain recombines TRBV24-1 with TRBJ2-1, with a weak D call TRBD1 (6 bases). The germline gives CDR1 KGHDR, CDR2 SFDVKD. The CDR3 totals 16 residues. V was shortened by 4 bases and J by 0 bases, with 12 bases between the two germline ends.

This chain uses TRBV3-1 (or the pseudogene TRBV3-2) with TRBJ2-7; 8 bases line up with TRBD1. CDR1 and CDR2 from the germline V gene are LGHDT and YNNKEL (reference sequence). Trimming removed 4 bases from V and 3 bases from J; junction bases left unmatched: 11. The CDR3 length is 16 residues. Written as DNA, the CDR3 is TGTGCCAGCAGCCTAAAGACAGGGGACGCCTGCTACGAGCAGTACGTC. Translating gives CASSLKTGDACYEQYV.

The V call is TRBV5-1, the J call TRBJ2-1; 9 nucleotides align to TRBD1. With V trimmed by 1 base and J by 9 bases, 8 bases remained unmatched. The germline V gene has CDR1 SGHRS and CDR2 YFSETQ. This CDR3 contains 15 residues. The CDR3 loop reads CASSLMGQGSGEQFF. The CDR3 nucleotides read TGCGCCAGCAGCTTGATGGGACAGGGAAGTGGTGAGCAGTTCTTC.

The J gene is TRBJ2-4, the V gene TRBV27; the match to TRBD1 covers 9 bases. The J segment lost 4 bases and the V segment lost 1 base, leaving 2 bases of the junction unmatched. Germline values: CDR1 MNHEY, CDR2 SMNVEV (reference sequence). The CDR3 sequence is 15 residues long. The CDR3 sequence: CASSLLGQGKNIQYF. In nucleotides, the CDR3 is TGTGCCAGCAGTTTATTAGGACAGGGGAAAAACATTCAGTACTTC.